This TCR beta chain was retrieved from a study of response to subunit inactivated influenza vaccine. The sample holds a few counts of this clonotype. TCRdb reanalysed the RT-PCR reads using MiXCR and keeps one entry per CDR3 protein. Of 500,000 to 550,000 distinct CDR3 sequences detected, around 25% appear once; the ten largest clones hold approximately 3%. Deletions cut 5 bases from V and 2 bases from J, with 16 bases between. The germline CDR1 and CDR2 sequences are SGHTA and FQGTGA. The CDR3 contains 15 residues. These records were also assigned to another study, of T cells expressing NK-cell markers. Turning to that study: TCR beta cDNA was generated via 5'RACE template switching incorporating UMIs. The authors derived TCR beta repertoires from sorted CD3+CD56+NKG2C+, CD3+CD56+NKG2C- and CD3+CD56-NKG2C+ T cells. In about six donors, dominant CD3+CD56+NKG2C+ clones formed about 1.0-7.0% of CD8+ cells. A handful of donors showed these clonotypes also leading the CD3+CD56-NKG2C+ fraction. Nothing established the HCMV specificity of expanded NKG2C+ T cell clones.

The origin of this receptor is a man between 50 and 59 years old who received an inactivated influenza vaccine. The sample consisted of CD4+ T cells sorted from PBMCs, taken 11 to 12 days after vaccination. The gene calls are TRBV7-3 and TRBJ2-7; tentatively, D is TRBD2 (7 bases). CDR3 sequence reads: CASSTRRGGTYEQYF. In nucleotides, the CDR3 is TGTGCCAGCAGCACCCGTAGGGGGGGGACCTACGAGCAGTACTTC.